This entry lists 18 T cell receptor beta chains sequenced from one sample in a study. In TCRdb, the 5' RACE reads were re-called with MiXCR into one record per CDR3 protein. The data contain more than 8,000 distinct CDR3 sequences, around 25% of them singletons. Cells sorted as Tregs were CD4+, CD25+ and CD127-/low. The specimen sequenced was Tregs sorted from blood. All receptors derive from a female donor with breast cancer.

By share of the sample, this clonotype is medium-sized. The chain couples TRBV6-1 to TRBJ1-5, with 10 bases lining up with TRBD1. The V and J ends lost 0 bases and 1 base, in that order; junction bases with no gene match: 12. Germline assignment: CDR1 MNHNS and CDR2 SASEGT. The CDR3 extends over 20 amino acids. CDR3 in DNA: TGTGCCAGCAGTGAAGCGCTTGGGGACAGGGGTATTTGGAGCAATCAGCCCCAGCATTTT. It codes for CASSEALGDRGIWSNQPQHF.

The rearrangement links TRBV6-5 to TRBJ2-7, with TRBD1 identical over 11 bases. J lost 7 bases, V lost 6 bases, and 20 bases had no gene match. CDR1 is MNHEY and CDR2 is SVGAGI in the germline V gene. The CDR3 contains 18 residues. The CDR3 region is CASSLRVVDRGHFWEQYF. In DNA form, the CDR3 reads TGTGCCAGCAGCCTTCGTGTTGTGGACAGGGGGCATTTTTGGGAGCAGTACTTC.

By proportion, this clonotype is medium-sized (0.01 to 0.1%). The V call is TRBV12-3 or TRBV12-4, the J call TRBJ2-2; D remains ambiguous. V shed 6 bases and J shed 5 bases, with 4 bases lying between them. CDR3 length: 11 amino acids. As DNA, the CDR3 is TGTGCCAGCAGCGGGACCGGGGAGCTGTTTTTT. This codes for CASSGTGELFF.

Sample share makes this clonotype medium-sized. The chain has TRBV11-2 and TRBJ2-2; D might be TRBD1 (6 bases). Trimming cost V 4 bases and J 5 bases, with 17 bases left between them. This CDR3 has 16 amino acids. CDR1 is SGHAT, CDR2 FQNNGV, per germline. The CDR3 sequence is CASSSLTGLGTGELFF. CDR3 nucleotide sequence: TGTGCCAGCAGCTCCTTAACAGGGTTGGGGACCGGGGAGCTGTTTTTT.

The rearrangement links TRBV6-5 to TRBJ1-1; D is unresolved. The CDR3 loop spans 11 amino acids. Trimming took off 4 bases at V and 7 bases at J, with 7 bases between the two ends. Germline V gives CDR1 MNHEY, CDR2 SVGAGI. The DNA of the CDR3 is TGTGCCAGCAGTTCCCCGGGTGAAGCTTTCTTT. It codes for CASSSPGEAFF.

By its share, this clonotype is medium-sized. The V call is TRBV9, the J call TRBJ2-3; 7 bases match TRBD2. The V gene end was trimmed by 0 bases and the J gene end by 0 bases; junction bases not matched to a gene: 4. Germline assignment: CDR1 SGDLS and CDR2 YYNGEE. The CDR3 totals 16 residues. The CDR3 loop reads CASSVEGGRSTDTQYF. The CDR3 nucleotides read TGTGCCAGCAGCGTAGAGGGCGGGAGAAGCACAGATACGCAGTATTTT.

Within the sample, this clonotype is medium-sized. V gene TRBV5-1 combines with J gene TRBJ2-1; D possibly matches TRBD1 or TRBD2 (6 bases each). V gave up 2 bases and J gave up 10 bases, with 16 bases separating them. In germline, CDR1 is SGHRS, CDR2 YFSETQ. There are 14 residues in the CDR3. The CDR3 DNA sequence: TGCGCCAGCAGCTTAAGGGGGGATCTAGGGGAGCAGTTCTTC. Translated: CASSLRGDLGEQFF. The variable domain in full, with the rest retrieved from reference TRBV5-1 and TRBJ2-1, is KAGVTQTPRYLIKTRGQQVTLSCSPISGHRSVSWYQQTPGQGLQFLFEYFSETQRNKGNFPGRFSGRQFSNSRSEMNVSTLELGDSALYLCASSLRGDLGEQFFGPGTRLTVL.

This clonotype is termed large. This chain connects TRBV5-1 to TRBJ1-1; D call uncertain. Germline values: CDR1 SGHRS, CDR2 YFSETQ. Trimming took off 2 bases at V and 5 bases at J, with 10 bases between the two ends. This CDR3 is 13 amino acids long. CDR3 sequence reads: CASSFSPPTEAFF. CDR3 bases: TGCGCCAGCAGCTTTAGCCCCCCTACTGAAGCTTTCTTT.

Many counts were recorded for this clonotype. V and J are TRBV29-1 and TRBJ1-2; D remains unclear. Germline V gene sequence: CDR1 SQVTM, CDR2 ANQGSEA. This CDR3 contains 12 residues. V lost 7 bases and J 8 bases, leaving 17 bases between the germline ends. The CDR3 bases are TGCAGCGCTATACTGGATCCCTACGGCTACACCTTC. This encodes CSAILDPYGYTF.

The chain is built from TRBV6-1 and TRBJ1-2; D gene uncertain. From germline, CDR1 is MNHNS and CDR2 SASEGT. The germline V and J ends were trimmed by 0 bases and 8 bases, with 13 bases remaining between them. This CDR3 spans 14 amino acids. The CDR3 sequence: CASSEARWGGGYTF. DNA of the CDR3: TGTGCCAGCAGTGAAGCGAGGTGGGGTGGAGGCTACACCTTC.

This clonotype was picked up many times. The rearrangement joins TRBV7-9 to TRBJ1-1; D ambiguous. This CDR3 has 11 residues. The V gene's germline CDR1 is SEHNR and CDR2 FQNEAQ (reference sequence). V was clipped by 3 bases and J by 1 base, with 0 bases between them. CDR3 DNA sequence: TGTGCCAGCAGCTTGAACACTGAAGCTTTCTTT. It specifies CASSLNTEAFF.

This clonotype is classed as medium-sized (0.01 to 0.1%). The genes are TRBV6-1 and TRBJ1-5, with TRBD1 matching 8 bases. Trimming at V came to 3 bases and at J to 0 bases, leaving 10 bases not matched to a gene. Germline lookup yields CDR1 MNHNS and CDR2 SASEGT. This CDR3 comprises 18 residues. The CDR3 nucleotides are TGTGCCAGCAGTGAGGGCCCAGGGGGCCTATATAGCAATCAGCCCCAGCATTTT. This translates into CASSEGPGGLYSNQPQHF.

This clonotype has at least ten counts. In nucleotides, the CDR3 is TGCGCCAGCAGCCCCGGGACAGGCTATGGCTACACCTTC. Its protein is CASSPGTGYGYTF. The chain combines TRBV5-1 with TRBJ1-2, with TRBD1 matching over 8 bases. Germline V CDR1 and CDR2: SGHRS, YFSETQ. V dropped 4 bases and J dropped 4; count of bases not matched to a gene: 3. The CDR3 loop spans 13 amino acids. Complete variable domain (other parts from reference TRBV5-1 and TRBJ1-2): KAGVTQTPRYLIKTRGQQVTLSCSPISGHRSVSWYQQTPGQGLQFLFEYFSETQRNKGNFPGRFSGRQFSNSRSEMNVSTLELGDSALYLCASSPGTGYGYTFGSGTRLTVV.

As regards this clonotype: At one end the junction does not follow the germline gene, possibly because of a read error. The chain employs TRBV25-1 and TRBJ2-7; D is unclear. The CDR3 has 15 amino acids. Germline assignment: CDR1 MGHDK and CDR2 SYGVNS. The CDR3 nucleotides are TGTGCCAGCGGTGAAAATTTGGGAACAGACTACGAGCAGTACTTC. This sequence encodes CASGENLGTDYEQYF.

Only one count was recorded for this clonotype. The rearrangement uses TRBV20-1 and TRBJ1-5; D gene ambiguous. From germline, CDR1 is DFQATT and CDR2 SNEGSKA (reference sequence). V lost 2 bases, J lost 2 bases, and 4 bases lay in between. This CDR3 region has 12 residues. CDR3: CSARYRNQPQHF. The DNA of the CDR3 is TGCAGTGCTAGATATCGCAATCAGCCCCAGCATTTT.

The chain combines TRBV20-1 with TRBJ2-7; maybe TRBD1 (6 bases). V lost 3 bases and J 0 bases, leaving 12 bases between the germline ends. The germline CDR1 and CDR2 sequences are DFQATT and SNEGSKA (reference sequence). The CDR3 has 14 amino acids. As DNA, the CDR3 is TGCAGTGCTAGCTCAGGGGAGAGCTCCTACGAGCAGTACTTC. Translating it yields CSASSGESSYEQYF.

This clonotype counts as medium-sized. CDR3 in amino acids: CASSSRPGETQYF. The CDR3 DNA is TGTGCCAGCAGCTCCCGGCCAGGAGAGACCCAGTACTTC. The chain combines TRBV7-9 with TRBJ2-5; no firm D call. The CDR3 consists of 13 residues. The germline V gene has CDR1 SEHNR and CDR2 FQNEAQ (reference sequence). V was pared by 4 bases and J by 4 bases, with 10 bases between. Together with reference TRBV7-9 and TRBJ2-5, the CDR3 gives the full variable domain: DTGVSQNPRHKITKRGQNVTFRCDPISEHNRLYWYRQTLGQGPEFLTYFQNEAQLEKSRLLSDRFSAERPKGSFSTLEIQRTEQGDSAMYLCASSSRPGETQYFGPGTRLLVL.

Details on this clonotype: A much larger clone differs from this one at a single base, so this may be a read error. The chain employs TRBV2 and TRBJ2-3; D unclear. This CDR3 comprises 16 residues. The germline gives CDR1 SNHLY, CDR2 FYNNEI. Trimming cost V 6 bases and J 0 bases, with 16 bases left between them. The CDR3 DNA follows: TGTGCCAGCAGCGCCTTCAGCTTGGCCAGCACAGATACGCAGTATTTT. It specifies CASSAFSLASTDTQYF.